This T cell receptor (beta chain) appears in the sequencing data of a study of read filtering for tumor transcriptome and immune sequencing. About the research overall: 8 or 9 patients were R-ISS I, approximately 15 were R-ISS II, 6 or 7 were R-ISS III.

This clonotype appeared many times. This library used 300 to 500 ng RNA and molecular barcoded adaptors spanning alpha/delta and beta/gamma chains. MiXCR, applied by TCRdb to the reads, yields one record per CDR3 protein. The table shows around 14,000 distinct CDR3 sequences, with around 21% occurring only once. The CDR3 consists of 14 residues. The chain joins TRBV21-1 to TRBJ1-2; the D call of TRBD1 is as the table states it, not checked on the DNA. TRBV21-1 is an annotated pseudogene. The sequenced material came from a population of CD138-negative cells sorted from bone marrow. This sequence was found in a donor aged 40 or older with multiple myeloma. CDR3 bases: TGTGCCAGCAGCCCAATACAGGGGCCGTATGGCTACACCTTC. It yields the protein CASSPIQGPYGYTF.